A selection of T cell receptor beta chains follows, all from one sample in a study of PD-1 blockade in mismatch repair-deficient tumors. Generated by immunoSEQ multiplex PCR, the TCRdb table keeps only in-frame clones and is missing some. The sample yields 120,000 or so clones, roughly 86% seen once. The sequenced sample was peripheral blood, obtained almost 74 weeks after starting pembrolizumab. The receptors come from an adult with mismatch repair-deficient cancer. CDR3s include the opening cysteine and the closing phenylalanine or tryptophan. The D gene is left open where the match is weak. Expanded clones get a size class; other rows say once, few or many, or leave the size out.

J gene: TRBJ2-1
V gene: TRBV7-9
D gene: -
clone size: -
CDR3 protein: CASSSGSPGQFF
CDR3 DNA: TGTGCCAGCAGCTCGGGGAGCCCGGGGCAGTTCTTC

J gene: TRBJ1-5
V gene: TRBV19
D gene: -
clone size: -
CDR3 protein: CASSTKGYSNQPQHF
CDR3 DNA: TGTGCCAGTAGTACAAAGGGGTATAGCAATCAGCCCCAGCATTTT

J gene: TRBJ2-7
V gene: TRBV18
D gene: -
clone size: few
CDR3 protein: CASSPRGGTIYEQYF
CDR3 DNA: TGTGCCAGCTCACCACGGGGCGGGACAATCTACGAGCAGTACTTC

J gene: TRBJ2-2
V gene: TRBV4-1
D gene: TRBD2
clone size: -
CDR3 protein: CASSQTLLAGVNTGELFF
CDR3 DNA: TGCGCCAGCAGCCAGACACTATTAGCGGGAGTGAACACCGGGGAGCTGTTTTTT

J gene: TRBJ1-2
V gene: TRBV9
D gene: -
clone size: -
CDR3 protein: CASSVGQTDNYGYTF
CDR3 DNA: TGTGCCAGCAGCGTTGGGCAGACCGATAACTATGGCTACACCTTC

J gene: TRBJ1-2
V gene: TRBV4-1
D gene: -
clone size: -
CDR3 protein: CASSQVILEGYGYTF
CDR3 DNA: TGCGCCAGCAGCCAAGTCATCCTTGAAGGCTATGGCTACACCTTC

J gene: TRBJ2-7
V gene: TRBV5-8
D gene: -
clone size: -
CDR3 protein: CASSLTDGVAYEQYF
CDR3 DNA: TGTGCCAGCAGCTTAACGGACGGGGTTGCCTACGAGCAGTACTTC

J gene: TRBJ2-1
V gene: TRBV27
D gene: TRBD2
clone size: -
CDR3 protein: CASSLSGTSPTYNEQFF
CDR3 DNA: TGTGCCAGCAGTTTATCGGGGACTAGCCCGACCTACAATGAGCAGTTCTTC

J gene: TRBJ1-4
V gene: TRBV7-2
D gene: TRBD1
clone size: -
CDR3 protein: CASSLDRGGEKLFF
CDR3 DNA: TGTGCCAGCAGCTTAGACAGGGGTGGTGAAAAACTGTTTTTT

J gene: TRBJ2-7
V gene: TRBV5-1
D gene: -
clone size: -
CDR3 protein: CASSLGGINEQYF
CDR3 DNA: TGCGCCAGCAGCTTGGGTGGGATTAACGAGCAGTACTTC